This section outlines one T cell receptor beta chain sequence together with its context. Germline V gene lookup returns CDR1 MGHDK and CDR2 SYGVNS. Trimming removed 6 bases from V and 11 bases from J, with 22 bases in between. The CDR3 runs 15 residues. The data were taken from a study of CD4+ T cells in melanoma. The protocol was immunoSEQ multiplex PCR, while the TCRdb copy is restricted to in-frame clones and leaves out a portion. Altogether some 10,000 clones are present, roughly two thirds being singletons, with the ten largest covering roughly 14%. Material: cells from a culture (not recorded whether cultured in vitro). The clonotype comes from a human donor with melanoma. V is TRBV25-1 and J is TRBJ1-4; D possibly corresponds to TRBD1 (5 bases). The CDR3 protein is CASRGQGGSSRKLFF. The DNA for the CDR3 is TGTGCCAGCAGGGGGCAGGGAGGGTCTTCAAGGAAACTGTTTTTT. The full variable domain, completed using reference TRBV25-1 and TRBJ1-4, is EADIYQTPRYLVIGTGKKITLECSQTMGHDKMYWYQQDPGMELHLIHYSYGVNSTEKGDLSSESTVSRIRTEHFPLTLESARPSHTSQYLCASRGQGGSSRKLFFGSGTQLSVL.